The next 26 T cell receptor beta chains were all read from a single sample in a study of T-cell reconstitution after alpha-beta-depleted transplantation in children (dated by TCRdb to the mid-2010s). The library was generated by PCR. Sequencing was carried out with an Illumina HiSeq 2500. TCR library preparation used molecular barcoding, with unique molecular identifiers applied to normalize quantification of the TCRbeta repertoire. TCRdb passed the public sequencing reads through fastp at Q25 and MiXCR, retaining productive beta sequences. Rows are combined by CDR3 protein, so each entry shows the most common genes and DNA. The sample table holds about 580,000 distinct CDR3 sequences, of which about 23% were seen once. 12% to 15% of the sample goes to the ten largest clones. The treatment or condition label of this sample denotes: allogeneic hematopoietic cell transplantation with graft depleted of TCRalphabeta T cells and CD19 B cells.

Sequencing was performed on PBMCs, mostly from graft donor cells, taken 360 days after TCRalphabeta/CD19-depleted stem cell transplant. Every receptor here comes from a boy in the first two years of life who had a stem cell transplant for acute myeloid leukemia, so the T cells may come from the graft donor.

A few counts support this clonotype. The rearrangement links TRBV20-1 to TRBJ1-2; possible D gene TRBD1, 6 bases. Germline assignment: CDR1 DFQATT and CDR2 SNEGSKA (reference sequence). V dropped 3 bases and J dropped 0 bases, with 14 bases sitting between them. This CDR3 contains 15 residues. CDR3 bases: TGCAGTGCTAGTCGAGGGGGGGCAGCTAACTATGGCTACACCTTC. Translation gives CSASRGGAANYGYTF.

Worth noting for this clonotype: A much larger clone differs from this one at a single base, so this may be a read error. This rearrangement joins TRBV6-6 to TRBJ2-3; the D gene could be TRBD1 or TRBD2 (5 bases each). The CDR3 has 13 residues. The V gene's germline CDR1 is MNHNY and CDR2 SVGAGI (reference sequence). CDR3 amino acids: CASSYSIRDQQDF. As DNA, the CDR3 is TGTGCCAGCAGTTACTCGATAAGGGACCAGCAGGATTTT.

Worth noting for this clonotype: The CDR3 does not end in the conserved phenylalanine or tryptophan, so this is likely a read error. The J gene is TRBJ1-4, the V gene TRBV5-1; D is unclear. V was shortened by 0 bases and J by 5 bases, with 11 bases between the two germline ends. CDR3 length: 15 residues. Germline CDR1 and CDR2: SGHRS and YFSETQ. The CDR3 spells CASSLDGPSNEKLFL. In DNA form, the CDR3 reads TGCGCCAGCAGCTTGGATGGCCCGTCCAATGAAAAACTGTTTCTT.

The chain has TRBV20-1 and TRBJ2-1, with D hard to call. The CDR3 is 16 amino acids. Trimming shortened V by 3 bases and J by 0 bases, and 15 bases separated the two germline ends. Germline V CDR1 and CDR2: DFQATT, SNEGSKA (reference sequence). This CDR3 reads CSASPLMVSSYNEQFF. The CDR3 DNA reads TGCAGTGCTAGTCCTTTAATGGTGAGCTCCTACAATGAGCAGTTCTTC.

Many counts were recorded for this clonotype. V and J are TRBV9 and TRBJ2-5; 13 nucleotides match TRBD2. This CDR3 has 16 amino acids. Germline values: CDR1 SGDLS, CDR2 YYNGEE. V gave up 4 bases and J gave up 3 bases; unmatched junction bases: 6. CDR3 bases: TGTGCCAGCAGCCCAGGACTAGCGGGGGCTGAAGAGACCCAGTACTTC. Its protein is CASSPGLAGAEETQYF.

In its sample, this clonotype was seen many times. The chain employs TRBV7-8 and TRBJ2-7; no firm D call. Per germline, CDR1 SGHVS and CDR2 FQNEAQ. The CDR3 spans 12 residues. The V end lost 5 bases, the J end lost 4 bases, and 9 bases lay between the germline ends. The CDR3 DNA sequence: TGTGCCAGCAGCCCCATGGGATACGAGCAGTACGTC. Translating it yields CASSPMGYEQYV.

This clonotype was counted ten times or more. DNA of the CDR3: TGTGCCAGCACGAGGGGGAGCACAGATACGCAGTATTTT. Translation: CASTRGSTDTQYF. This chain connects TRBV2 to TRBJ2-3; maybe TRBD1 (6 bases). The CDR3 is 13 residues long. Germline V gives CDR1 SNHLY, CDR2 FYNNEI. Deletions cut 7 bases from V and 0 bases from J, with 8 bases between.

The V and J genes are TRBV7-2 and TRBJ2-2; TRBD1 matches 7 bases. Germline CDR1 is SGHTA and CDR2 is FQGNSA. The length of the CDR3 is 18 residues. After removal of 0 bases from V and 3 bases from J, the junction contained 10 bases not matched to a gene. The CDR3 DNA reads as TGTGCCAGCAGCTTAGCGTATTCCCGACAGGGAGACACCGGGGAGCTGTTTTTT. As protein: CASSLAYSRQGDTGELFF.

The J gene is TRBJ2-5, the V gene TRBV5-1; 8 positions match TRBD2. CDR1 is SGHRS, CDR2 YFSETQ, per germline. The length of the CDR3 is 16 residues. The V segment lost 5 bases and the J segment 2 bases; nucleotides outside the gene matches: 11. CDR3 in DNA: TGCGCCAGCAGTCCTCGGCGGGGGGCTACGCAAGAGACCCAGTACTTC. Its translation: CASSPRRGATQETQYF.

In regard to this clonotype: A read error is possible here, since a much larger clone lies one base away. V usage is TRBV12-3 or TRBV12-4 and J usage is TRBJ2-2, with 7 bases identical to TRBD1. The CDR3 is 15 amino acids. Trimming took 5 bases from V and 3 from J; bases not matched to a gene: 6. The CDR3 DNA reads TGTGCCAGCAGTAACGACAGGGTCGACACCGGGGAGCTGTTTTTT. Translated, it gives CASSNDRVDTGELFF.

There are a few counts of this clonotype. The rearrangement links TRBV7-9 to TRBJ2-4, with D hard to call. The V gene lost 5 bases and the J gene lost 7 bases, with 9 bases spanning the gap. This CDR3 spans 12 amino acids. The V gene's germline CDR1 is SEHNR and CDR2 FQNEAQ (reference sequence). The CDR3 nucleotides read TGTGCCAGCAGCATTGATACCAACATTCAGTACTTC. Protein: CASSIDTNIQYF.

The chain has TRBV7-2 and TRBJ2-7; 7 positions agree with TRBD2. Germline assignment: CDR1 SGHTA and CDR2 FQGNSA. The V and J ends lost 3 bases and 3 bases, in that order; junction bases with no gene match: 5. The CDR3 is 14 amino acids. The CDR3 DNA follows: TGTGCCAGCAGCTTTGGACTAGTCAGCTACGAGCAGTACTTC. Protein product: CASSFGLVSYEQYF.

This clonotype appeared a few times. The DNA of the CDR3 is TGTGCCAGCAGTGCCGGATCTAGCGGGGGGCCGTGGTACGAGCAGTACTTC. It specifies CASSAGSSGGPWYEQYF. This rearrangement joins TRBV12-3 or TRBV12-4 to TRBJ2-7; 11 nucleotides match TRBD2. Trimming cost V 5 bases and J 4 bases; bases outside gene matches: 13. CDR3 size: 17 residues.

J is TRBJ2-2 and V is TRBV5-4; D gene ambiguous. The CDR3 loop spans 16 amino acids. Germline-derived CDR1 and CDR2 are SGHNT and YYREEE (reference sequence). Trimming pared 2 bases from V and 4 bases from J, leaving 15 bases between. The CDR3 sequence is CASSFDSATGTGELFF. The CDR3 nucleotides read TGTGCCAGCAGCTTTGATTCCGCGACGGGCACCGGGGAGCTGTTTTTT.

This clonotype was found many times. The chain links TRBV12-3 or TRBV12-4 to TRBJ2-6, with D possibly called TRBD1 or TRBD2 (6 bases each). V was cut by 3 bases and J by 1 base, with 13 bases left in between. CDR3 length: 17 amino acids. The CDR3 is CASSFFGGSSGANVLTF. The DNA of the CDR3 is TGTGCCAGCAGTTTTTTCGGGGGCAGTTCTGGGGCCAACGTCCTGACTTTC.

There are a few counts of this clonotype. The chain recombines TRBV20-1 with TRBJ2-7; 11 bases line up with TRBD1. From germline, CDR1 is DFQATT and CDR2 SNEGSKA (reference sequence). This CDR3 is 17 amino acids long. The V segment lost 0 bases and the J segment 6 bases; nucleotides outside the gene matches: 13. CDR3 bases: TGCAGTGCTAGAGACCCCCAGGGGACAGGGGGAGCGTGCGAGCAGTACGTC. It encodes CSARDPQGTGGACEQYV.

This clonotype was counted many times. CDR3 sequence (DNA): TGCAGTGCTAGTGTGGGCCAGGAGACCCAGTACTTC. Protein: CSASVGQETQYF. The V gene is TRBV20-1, the J gene TRBJ2-5; no clear D gene. This CDR3 has 12 residues. Germline loops: CDR1 DFQATT, CDR2 SNEGSKA (reference sequence). Trimming left V 3 bases short and J 5 bases short, with 10 bases between.

The chain combines TRBV12-3 or TRBV12-4 with TRBJ2-5; 10 positions match TRBD1. The trim removed 6 bases at V and 2 bases at J, leaving 9 bases unmatched. CDR3 size: 16 residues. CDR3 sequence (DNA): TGTGCCAGCAGGCACCGGACAGGGGGAGGACAAGAGACCCAGTACTTC. This encodes CASRHRTGGGQETQYF.

This clonotype was picked up a small number of times. The V gene is TRBV4-3, the J gene TRBJ2-3, with 7 positions matching TRBD2. The CDR3 is 16 residues long. The junction had 4 bases not matched to a gene; V was cut back by 0 bases and J by 1 base. Germline V gene sequence: CDR1 LGHNA, CDR2 YSLEER. This chain's CDR3 is CASSQEGGGRTDTQYF. CDR3 in DNA: TGCGCCAGCAGCCAAGAAGGCGGGGGTCGCACAGATACGCAGTATTTT.

In its sample, this clonotype was seen many times. V and J are TRBV15 and TRBJ2-6; D is unresolved. Germline V gene lookup returns CDR1 LNHNV and CDR2 YYDKDF (reference sequence). V gave up 0 bases and J gave up 2 bases, with 5 bases separating them. This CDR3 has 15 amino acids. CDR3 sequence reads: CATSRDRPGANVLTF. For the CDR3, the DNA is TGTGCCACCAGCAGAGATCGACCTGGGGCCAACGTCCTGACTTTC. Full variable domain (remainder filled in from reference TRBV15 and TRBJ2-6): DAMVIQNPRYQVTQFGKPVTLSCSQTLNHNVMYWYQQKSSQAPKLLFHYYDKDFNNEADTPDNFQSRRPNTSFCFLDIRSPGLGDTAMYLCATSRDRPGANVLTFGAGSRLTVL.

The sample holds a few counts of this clonotype. This chain uses TRBV6-1 with TRBJ1-2; TRBD1 matches 9 bases. Losses at the gene ends were 7 bases for V and 6 bases for J; bases not matched to a gene: 12. The CDR3 loop spans 15 amino acids. CDR1 and CDR2 (germline): MNHNS, SASEGT. CDR3 sequence reads: CASNPQGQGYDGYTF. The DNA for the CDR3 is TGTGCCAGCAACCCCCAGGGACAGGGATATGATGGCTACACCTTC.

This clonotype appeared a single time. Here the CDR3 reads CASSFGTGRNIQYF. DNA of the CDR3: TGTGCCAGCAGTTTTGGTACAGGGAGGAACATTCAGTACTTC. This chain uses TRBV12-3 or TRBV12-4 with TRBJ2-4, with D possibly being TRBD1 or TRBD2 (6 bases each). CDR3 length equals 14 residues. The ends were cut back, 3 bases at V and 7 bases at J, with 13 bases in the middle.

The V call is TRBV9, the J call TRBJ2-1; D is uncertain. Germline V gene sequence: CDR1 SGDLS, CDR2 YYNGEE. The CDR3 runs to 12 residues. Trimming took 3 bases from V and 9 from J, leaving 10 bases between them. The CDR3 loop reads CASSANRVEQFF. CDR3 in DNA: TGTGCCAGCAGCGCAAACCGGGTTGAGCAGTTCTTC.

In its sample, this clonotype was seen a few times. The rearrangement joins TRBV7-3 to TRBJ1-3; D is uncertain. V lost 2 bases and J 4 bases, leaving 9 bases between the germline ends. Germline values: CDR1 SGHTA, CDR2 FQGTGA. The CDR3 spans 14 residues. CDR3 sequence: CASSLGPAGNTIYF. DNA of the CDR3: TGTGCCAGCAGCTTAGGGCCAGCCGGAAACACCATATATTTT.

This clonotype occurred a few times. This chain connects TRBV20-1 to TRBJ1-5; D ambiguous. The CDR3 has 12 residues. The germline gives CDR1 DFQATT, CDR2 SNEGSKA (reference sequence). The V end lost 5 bases, the J end lost 0 bases, and 5 bases lay between the germline ends. CDR3 coding DNA: TGCAGTGCTGTCCTTAGCAATCAGCCCCAGCATTTT. This gives the protein CSAVLSNQPQHF.

The chain combines TRBV12-3 or TRBV12-4 with TRBJ2-7, with D possibly being TRBD2 (6 bases). The CDR3 runs 13 residues. V gave up 7 bases and J gave up 3 bases, with 13 bases separating them. The CDR3 DNA reads TGTGCCAGCACTATCCCCGGGAGCTACGAGCAGTACTTC. Translated: CASTIPGSYEQYF.